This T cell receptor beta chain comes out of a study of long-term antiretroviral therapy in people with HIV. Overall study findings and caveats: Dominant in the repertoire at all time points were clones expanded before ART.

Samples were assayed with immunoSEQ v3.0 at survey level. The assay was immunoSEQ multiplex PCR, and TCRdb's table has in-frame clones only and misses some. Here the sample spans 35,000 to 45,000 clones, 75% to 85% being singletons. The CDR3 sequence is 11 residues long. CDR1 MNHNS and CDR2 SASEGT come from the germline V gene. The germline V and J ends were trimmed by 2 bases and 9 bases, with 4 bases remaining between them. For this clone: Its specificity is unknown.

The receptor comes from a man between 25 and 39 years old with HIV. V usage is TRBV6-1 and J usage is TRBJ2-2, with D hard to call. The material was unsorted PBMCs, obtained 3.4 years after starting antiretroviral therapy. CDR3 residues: CASSESRELFF. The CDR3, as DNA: TGTGCCAGCAGTGAATCCCGGGAGCTGTTTTTT.